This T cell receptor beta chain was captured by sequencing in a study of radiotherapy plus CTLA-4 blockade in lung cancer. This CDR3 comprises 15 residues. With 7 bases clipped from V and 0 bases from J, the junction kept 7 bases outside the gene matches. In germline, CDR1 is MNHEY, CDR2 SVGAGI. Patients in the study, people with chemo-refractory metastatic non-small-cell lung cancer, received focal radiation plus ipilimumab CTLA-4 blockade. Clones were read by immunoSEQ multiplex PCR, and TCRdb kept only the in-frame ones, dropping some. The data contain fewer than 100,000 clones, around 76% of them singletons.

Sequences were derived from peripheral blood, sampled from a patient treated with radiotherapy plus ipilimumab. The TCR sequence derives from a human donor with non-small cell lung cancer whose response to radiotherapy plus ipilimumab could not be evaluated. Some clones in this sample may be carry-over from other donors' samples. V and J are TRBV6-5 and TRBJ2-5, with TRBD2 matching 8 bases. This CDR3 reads CASNPGGGYQETQYF. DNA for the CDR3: TGTGCCAGCAACCCGGGCGGGGGGTACCAAGAGACCCAGTACTTC.